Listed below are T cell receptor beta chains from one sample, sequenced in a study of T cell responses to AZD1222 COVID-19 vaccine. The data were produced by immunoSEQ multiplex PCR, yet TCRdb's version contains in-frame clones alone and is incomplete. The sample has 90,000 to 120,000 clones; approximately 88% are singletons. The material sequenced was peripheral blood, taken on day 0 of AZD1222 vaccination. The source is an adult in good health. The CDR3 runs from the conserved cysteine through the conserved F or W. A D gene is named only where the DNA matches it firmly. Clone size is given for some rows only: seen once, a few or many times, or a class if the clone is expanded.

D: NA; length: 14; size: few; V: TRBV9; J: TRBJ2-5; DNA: TGTGCCAGCAGCGGGGGGCAGGGACAAGAGACCCAGTACTTC; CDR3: CASSGGQGQETQYF
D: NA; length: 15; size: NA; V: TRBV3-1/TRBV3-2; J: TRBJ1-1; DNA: TGTGCCAGCAGCCAAGTAGGCTTACTGGGGACTGAAGCTTTCTTT; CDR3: CASSQVGLLGTEAFF
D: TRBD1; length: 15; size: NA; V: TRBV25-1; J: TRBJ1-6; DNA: TGTGCCAGCAGCGAGGACAGGGCCTATAATTCACCCCTCCACTTT; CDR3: CASSEDRAYNSPLHF
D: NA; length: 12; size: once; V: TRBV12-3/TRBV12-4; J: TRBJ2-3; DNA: TGTGCCAGCAGTCCGGGGGCAGATACGCAGTATTTT; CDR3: CASSPGADTQYF
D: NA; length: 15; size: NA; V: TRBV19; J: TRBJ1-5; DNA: TGTGCCAGTAGTATTCGGGGAGGTTGGGATCAGCCCCAGCATTTT; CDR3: CASSIRGGWDQPQHF
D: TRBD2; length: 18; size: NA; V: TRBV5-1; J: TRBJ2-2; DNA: TGCGCCAGCAGCGGTGGCTGGAATAGCGGGGCGAACACCGGGGAGCTGTTTTTT; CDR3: CASSGGWNSGANTGELFF
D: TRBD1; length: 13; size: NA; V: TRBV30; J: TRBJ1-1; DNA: TGTGCCTTCTACAGGGGGGTGAACACTGAAGCTTTCTTT; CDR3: CAFYRGVNTEAFF
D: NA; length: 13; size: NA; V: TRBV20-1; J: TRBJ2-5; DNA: TGCAGTGCTAGTGGCACAGGCGGGCAGACCCAGTACTTC; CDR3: CSASGTGGQTQYF
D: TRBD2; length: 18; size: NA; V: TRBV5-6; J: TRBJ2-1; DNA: TGTGCCAGCAGCCCCCGGGGATCGAGCGGGGATATTTACAATGAGCAGTTCTTC; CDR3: CASSPRGSSGDIYNEQFF
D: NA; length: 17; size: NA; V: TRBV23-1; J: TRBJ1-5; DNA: TGCGCCAGCAGTCCCCCCTACTGGAGCAGGGCCAATCAGCCCCAGCATTTT; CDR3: CASSPPYWSRANQPQHF